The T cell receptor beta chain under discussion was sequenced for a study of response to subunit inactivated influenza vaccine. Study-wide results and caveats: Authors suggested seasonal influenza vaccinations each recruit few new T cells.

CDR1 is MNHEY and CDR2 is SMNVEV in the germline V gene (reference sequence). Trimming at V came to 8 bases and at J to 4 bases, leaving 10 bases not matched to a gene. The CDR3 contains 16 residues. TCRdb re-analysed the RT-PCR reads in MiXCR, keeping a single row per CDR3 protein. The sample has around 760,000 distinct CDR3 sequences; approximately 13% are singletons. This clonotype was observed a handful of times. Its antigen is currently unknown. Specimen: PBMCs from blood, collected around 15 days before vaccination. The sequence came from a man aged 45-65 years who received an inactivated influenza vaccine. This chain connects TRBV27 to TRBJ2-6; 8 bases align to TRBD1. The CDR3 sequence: CASGRRQGAGANVLTF. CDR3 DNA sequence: TGTGCCAGCGGACGTAGGCAGGGGGCCGGGGCCAACGTCCTGACTTTC.